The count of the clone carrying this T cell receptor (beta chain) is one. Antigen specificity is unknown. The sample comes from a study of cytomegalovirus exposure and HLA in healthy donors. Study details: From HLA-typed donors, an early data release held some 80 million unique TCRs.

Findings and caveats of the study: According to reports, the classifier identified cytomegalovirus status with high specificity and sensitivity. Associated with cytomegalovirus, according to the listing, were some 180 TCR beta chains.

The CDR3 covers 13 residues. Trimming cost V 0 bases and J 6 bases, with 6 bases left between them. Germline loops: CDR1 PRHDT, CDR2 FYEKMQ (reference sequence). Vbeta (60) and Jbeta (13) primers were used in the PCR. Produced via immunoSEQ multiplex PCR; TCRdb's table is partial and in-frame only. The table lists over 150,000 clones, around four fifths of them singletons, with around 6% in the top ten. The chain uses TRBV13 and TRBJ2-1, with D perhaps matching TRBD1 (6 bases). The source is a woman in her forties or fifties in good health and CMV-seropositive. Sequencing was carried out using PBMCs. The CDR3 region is CASSLGTGNEQFF. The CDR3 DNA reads TGTGCCAGCAGCTTAGGGACAGGCAATGAGCAGTTCTTC.